This is a list of T cell receptor beta chains from one sample in a study of blood T cell repertoires in COVID-19. Data came from immunoSEQ multiplex PCR; TCRdb stores just in-frame clones and leaves some out. The profile shows under 300,000 clones, about 83% of them singletons. The sample was peripheral blood. These receptors originate from a human donor in a cohort sampled during active COVID-19. The CDR3 runs from the conserved cysteine through the conserved F or W. A D gene is named only where the DNA matches it firmly. The size field is filled for only some rows; it gives once, few, many or a size class.

V gene	clone size	D gene	J gene	CDR3 DNA	CDR3 protein
TRBV27	.	TRBD1	TRBJ2-7	TGTGCCAGCAGCCCCATACCCGGGACAGGGGGCTTCTACGAGCAGTACTTC	CASSPIPGTGGFYEQYF
TRBV29-1	.	.	TRBJ1-2	TGCAGCGTTGGAAAGACGGGGGGCTATGGCTACACCTTC	CSVGKTGGYGYTF
TRBV28	.	TRBD1	TRBJ1-1	TGTGCCAGCAGACTGGATGGACAGGGGGCGACCGGAGCTTTCTTT	CASRLDGQGATGAFF
TRBV30	.	.	TRBJ1-5	TGTGCCTGGAGTGCGAAACGGGGGTTTAACAATCAGCCCCAGCATTTT	CAWSAKRGFNNQPQHF
TRBV19	.	TRBD1	TRBJ2-7	TGTGCCAGTAGTATACGAAAAACAGGGGGCCACGAGCAGTACTTC	CASSIRKTGGHEQYF
TRBV27	.	.	TRBJ1-5	TGTGCCACCCGCAAGGGGAATCAGCCCCAGCATTTT	CATRKGNQPQHF
TRBV18	.	.	TRBJ2-5	TGTGCCAGCTCTCCAGGACACTTCCAAGAGACCCAGTACTTC	CASSPGHFQETQYF
TRBV6-1	few	.	TRBJ1-1	TGTGCCAGCAGTGAAGCGCTCCCCACCCGAGCGGCTTTCTTT	CASSEALPTRAAFF
TRBV9	.	TRBD1	TRBJ1-4	TGTGCCAGCAGCGGACCTGACAGGGGTACTAATGAAAAACTGTTTTTT	CASSGPDRGTNEKLFF
TRBV29-1	.	.	TRBJ2-7	TGCAGCGTTGGGCCCAGGGAGGCCGGGTACGAGCAGTACTTC	CSVGPREAGYEQYF
TRBV28	.	.	TRBJ1-5	TGTGCCAGCAGACAGGGAAGTCAGCCCCAGCATTTT	CASRQGSQPQHF
TRBV6-5	.	TRBD2	TRBJ2-7	TGTGCCAGCAGGGTGGCGGGGGGTTCCTACGAGCAGTACTTC	CASRVAGGSYEQYF
TRBV3-1/TRBV3-2	.	.	TRBJ1-2	TGTGCCAGCAGCCAAGTCGGGAACTACACCTTC	CASSQVGNYTF
TRBV27	.	.	TRBJ1-6	TGTGCCAGCAGTTTATCTCTATTTTCACCCCTCCACTTT	CASSLSLFSPLHF
TRBV5-6	.	.	TRBJ2-3	TGTGCCAGCAGCTTAAGAACAGATACTAGCACAGATACGCAGTATTTT	CASSLRTDTSTDTQYF
TRBV5-8	.	.	TRBJ2-7	TGTGCCAGCAGCCCCCGCGACAGGTACGAGCAGTACTTC	CASSPRDRYEQYF
TRBV18	.	.	TRBJ1-4	TGTGCCAGCTCATCACCCGGAGGCACGGGTGAAAAACTGTTTTTT	CASSSPGGTGEKLFF
TRBV6-5	.	TRBD1	TRBJ2-7	TGTGCCAGCAGTTACTCGGGACAGCCCTTCTACGAGCAGTACTTC	CASSYSGQPFYEQYF
TRBV7-9	.	.	TRBJ1-2	TGTGCCAGCAGCCAAACCCGGGGCTACACCTTC	CASSQTRGYTF
TRBV3-1/TRBV3-2	.	.	TRBJ1-3	TGTGCCAGCAGCCAAGAACAGGTGGAAAACACCATATATTTT	CASSQEQVENTIYF
TRBV27	.	TRBD2	TRBJ2-7	TGTGCCACCCTGGCTAGCGGGGCTGGGGAGCAGTACTTC	CATLASGAGEQYF
TRBV2	once	.	TRBJ2-1	TGTGCCAGCAGTGCCACTCGCCCCAATGAGCAGTTCTTC	CASSATRPNEQFF
TRBV19	.	.	TRBJ1-6	TGTGCCAGTAGTCCACAATTAAGTAATTCACCCCTCCACTTT	CASSPQLSNSPLHF
TRBV2	.	.	TRBJ2-6	TGTGCCAGCAGTGAAGAGACGACAGGAACCTCTGGGGCCAACGTCCTGACTTTC	CASSEETTGTSGANVLTF